What follows are 32 T cell receptor beta chains derived from one specimen sequenced in a study of T cells in Graves' hyperthyroidism and ophthalmopathy. Using RNA transcripts as the source, TCR beta CDR3 regions were amplified. Initially, a first-round RT-PCR of the TCR CDR3 employed the HTBI primer set. From the multiplex PCR reads, TCRdb called clonotypes with MiXCR, one entry per CDR3 protein. The repertoire holds under 650,000 distinct CDR3 sequences, with around 16% as singletons. What was sequenced was blood. These receptors were taken from a woman in her 30s with Graves' hyperthyroidism.

The rearrangement uses TRBV29-1 and TRBJ1-4, with D tentatively TRBD1 (6 bases). The CDR3 is 13 residues long. V was shortened by 6 bases and J by 7 bases, with 15 bases between the two germline ends. Germline V gives CDR1 SQVTM, CDR2 ANQGSEA. CDR3 protein: CSVEQGSSEKLFF. The CDR3 region has the DNA TGCAGCGTGGAACAGGGCTCTTCTGAAAAACTGTTTTTT.

This clonotype has a count of ten or more. V and J are TRBV2 and TRBJ2-1, with 14 bases fitting TRBD2. V dropped 6 bases and J dropped 7; count of bases not matched to a gene: 17. The CDR3 covers 19 residues. The V gene's germline CDR1 is SNHLY and CDR2 FYNNEI. CDR3 in amino acids: CASSAGTGTSGGSVNEQFF. As DNA, the CDR3 is TGTGCCAGCAGCGCCGGGACTGGGACTAGCGGGGGATCGGTAAATGAGCAGTTCTTC.

This clonotype has only a few counts. The CDR3 is CASNFSSGSSYEQYF. As DNA, the CDR3 is TGTGCCAGCAATTTTTCCTCCGGGAGCTCCTACGAGCAGTACTTC. The V and J genes are TRBV27 and TRBJ2-7, with D perhaps matching TRBD2 (6 bases). The CDR3 length is 15 residues. Per the germline V gene, CDR1 is MNHEY and CDR2 is SMNVEV (reference sequence). V gave up 7 bases and J gave up 0 bases, with 16 bases separating them.

The chain uses TRBV7-9 and TRBJ2-7, with 7 bases that match TRBD1. CDR1 SEHNR and CDR2 FQNEAQ come from the germline V gene (reference sequence). The V segment lost 5 bases and the J segment 1 base; nucleotides outside the gene matches: 5. The CDR3 extends over 14 amino acids. The CDR3, as DNA: TGTGCCAGCAGCAGCTCGGGACAGTCCTACGAGCAGTACTTC. This codes for CASSSSGQSYEQYF. The full variable domain, completed using reference TRBV7-9 and TRBJ2-7, is DTGVSQNPRHKITKRGQNVTFRCDPISEHNRLYWYRQTLGQGPEFLTYFQNEAQLEKSRLLSDRFSAERPKGSFSTLEIQRTEQGDSAMYLCASSSSGQSYEQYFGPGTRLTVT.

Remarks on this clonotype: An end of the junction does not agree with germline; a read error may underlie this. The chain has TRBV3-1 and TRBJ1-1; D call uncertain. Germline CDR1 and CDR2: LGHDT and YNNKEL (reference sequence). This CDR3 has 12 amino acids. The CDR3 region has the DNA TGTGCCAGCAGCCGTTGGGATACTGAAGCTCTCTTT. Translation gives CASSRWDTEALF.

V gene TRBV28 combines with J gene TRBJ2-7; 7 positions agree with TRBD1. Looked up from germline, CDR1 is MDHEN and CDR2 is SYDVKM. The CDR3 is 14 amino acids. V was clipped by 2 bases and J by 4 bases; unmatched bases: 5. CDR3 sequence (DNA): TGTGCCAGCAGTTTACCCAGGGGGTCGTACGAGCAGTACTTC. Residues: CASSLPRGSYEQYF.

This clonotype appeared many times. The chain couples TRBV9 to TRBJ2-7; D not resolved. V lost 0 bases and J 4 bases, leaving 8 bases between the germline ends. CDR1 and CDR2 from the germline V gene are SGDLS and YYNGEE. The CDR3 length is 13 residues. The CDR3 loop reads CASSVAKDYEQYF. The CDR3 DNA follows: TGTGCCAGCAGCGTAGCGAAGGATTACGAGCAGTACTTC.

This clonotype has just a few counts. CDR3 sequence (DNA): TGTGCCAGCAGTTCCGGACAGATTAATGAAAAACTGTTTTTT. This codes for CASSSGQINEKLFF. The chain carries TRBV28 and TRBJ1-4; perhaps TRBD1 as D (6 bases). V was pared by 4 bases and J by 4 bases, with 10 bases between. The V gene's germline CDR1 is MDHEN and CDR2 SYDVKM. CDR3 length: 14 amino acids.

This clonotype was seen at least ten times. CDR3 DNA sequence: TGTGCCAGCAGTTTAAGCCAGGGGGACTACGAGCAGTACTTC. This encodes CASSLSQGDYEQYF. The rearrangement joins TRBV28 to TRBJ2-7, with TRBD1 matching over 7 bases. This CDR3 is 14 amino acids long. CDR1 and CDR2 from the germline V gene are MDHEN and SYDVKM. The junction had 4 bases not matched to a gene; V was cut back by 2 bases and J by 3 bases.

The V call is TRBV30, the J call TRBJ2-6, with TRBD2 as a possible D gene (6 bases). Trimming cost V 3 bases and J 0 bases, with 15 bases left between them. The CDR3 has 17 amino acids. Germline V gene sequence: CDR1 GTSNPN, CDR2 SVGIG (reference sequence). Here the CDR3 reads CAWRGTGRSSGANVLTF. CDR3 DNA: TGTGCCTGGAGGGGGACCGGGAGAAGCTCTGGGGCCAACGTCCTGACTTTC.

This clonotype was seen many times. V gene TRBV30 combines with J gene TRBJ1-2; unclear D gene. The CDR3 covers 12 residues. Trimming removed 2 bases from V and 2 bases from J, with 6 bases in between. Germline V lookup: CDR1 GTSNPN, CDR2 SVGIG (reference sequence). The CDR3 DNA follows: TGTGCCTGGAGTCAGATGAACTATGGCTACACCTTC. Translation gives CAWSQMNYGYTF.

V usage is TRBV4-1 and J usage is TRBJ1-5; D is unclear. CDR3 length equals 15 residues. Trimming cost V 1 base and J 6 bases, with 13 bases left between them. The V gene's germline CDR1 is MGHRA and CDR2 YSYEKL. The CDR3 nucleotides are TGCGCCAGCAGCCAAGTAATCGACGTCGGTCAGCCCCAGCATTTT. The encoded protein is CASSQVIDVGQPQHF.

This clonotype was counted at least ten times. The chain has TRBV6-5 and TRBJ2-7; D unclear. The CDR3 has 14 residues. V lost 0 bases and J 3 bases, leaving 9 bases between the germline ends. From germline, CDR1 is MNHEY and CDR2 SVGAGI. CDR3 in amino acids: CASSYSRLGYEQYF. For the CDR3, the DNA is TGTGCCAGCAGTTACTCGAGACTGGGCTACGAGCAGTACTTC.

V and J are TRBV9 and TRBJ2-5; 7 positions agree with TRBD2. J lost 3 bases, V lost 0 bases, and 2 bases had no gene match. The CDR3 spans 14 residues. CDR1 is SGDLS and CDR2 is YYNGEE in the germline V gene. The DNA of the CDR3 is TGTGCCAGCAGCGTAGGGCTAGCGGAAGAGACCCAGTACTTC. Translated: CASSVGLAEETQYF.

This clonotype was seen more than once but under ten times. Mismatch with germline at one junction end may stem from a read error. The CDR3 DNA follows: TGTGCCAGCAGCTTAAGCGGGAGGTCCAATGAGCAGTCCTTC. Its protein product is CASSLSGRSNEQSF. The V gene is TRBV7-3, the J gene TRBJ2-1; 8 nucleotides match TRBD2. The germline gives CDR1 SGHTA, CDR2 FQGTGA. The length of the CDR3 is 14 residues. Looking up the rest from reference TRBV7-3 and TRBJ2-1 gives the full variable domain: GAGVSQTPSNKVTEKGKYVELRCDPISGHTALYWYRQSLGQGPEFLIYFQGTGAADDSGLPNDRFFAVRPEGSVSTLKIQRTERGDSAVYLCASSLSGRSNEQSFGPGTRLTVL.

The chain combines TRBV13 with TRBJ2-5, with unresolved D. Germline CDR1 PRHDT, CDR2 FYEKMQ (reference sequence). V was cut by 0 bases and J by 3 bases, with 11 bases left in between. This CDR3 has 15 amino acids. CDR3 DNA sequence: TGTGCCAGCAGCTTAGGGTCGGGCAGAGAAGAGACCCAGTACTTC. Its protein product is CASSLGSGREETQYF. The variable domain in full, with the rest retrieved from reference TRBV13 and TRBJ2-5, is AAGVIQSPRHLIKEKRETATLKCYPIPRHDTVYWYQQGPGQDPQFLISFYEKMQSDKGSIPDRFSAQQFSDYHSELNMSSLELGDSALYFCASSLGSGREETQYFGPGTRLLVL.

The chain couples TRBV9 to TRBJ2-2; 10 bases match TRBD2. V trimming: 0 bases; J trimming: 6 bases; junction bases outside the gene matches: 8. The CDR3 has 17 amino acids. Germline V gene data show CDR1 as SGDLS and CDR2 as YYNGEE. The CDR3 reads CASSVGGSGRVAGELFF. The DNA of the CDR3 is TGTGCCAGCAGCGTAGGTGGCAGCGGGAGGGTCGCCGGGGAGCTGTTTTTT.

This clonotype was seen at least ten times. The rearrangement links TRBV28 to TRBJ1-1; 9 bases map to TRBD1. CDR1 is MDHEN and CDR2 is SYDVKM in the germline V gene. CDR3 length: 17 residues. The V and J ends lost 5 bases and 0 bases, in that order; junction bases with no gene match: 10. The CDR3 region is CASSILTGGRLNTEAFF. The CDR3 DNA sequence: TGTGCCAGCAGTATTCTTACAGGGGGCCGATTGAACACTGAAGCTTTCTTT.

This clonotype was recorded many times. The CDR3 is CASSPGRRETQYF. The CDR3 DNA sequence: TGTGCCAGCTCACCAGGAAGGAGGGAGACCCAGTACTTC. The rearrangement links TRBV18 to TRBJ2-5; D is possibly TRBD2 (5 bases). Trimming removed 2 bases at V and 5 bases at J, with 9 bases between. CDR1 and CDR2 (germline): KGHSH, LQKENI. The CDR3 consists of 13 residues.

This clonotype was detected ten times or more. This chain joins TRBV7-2 and TRBJ1-4, with D perhaps TRBD1 (5 bases). CDR3 length: 14 amino acids. The V end was cut by 2 bases, the J end by 5 bases, with 9 bases between. The germline V gene has CDR1 SGHTA and CDR2 FQGNSA. CDR3 sequence reads: CASSLNRQNEKLFF. The CDR3 DNA sequence: TGTGCCAGCAGCTTAAACAGGCAGAATGAAAAACTGTTTTTT.

Many counts were recorded for this clonotype. J is TRBJ2-3 and V is TRBV6-2 or TRBV6-3, with 13 bases identical to TRBD2. The CDR3 spans 18 residues. Germline V CDR1 and CDR2: MNHEY, SVGEGT. Trimming cost V 2 bases and J 3 bases; bases outside gene matches: 8. CDR3 sequence reads: CASSYLRATSGRTDTQYF. The CDR3 DNA follows: TGTGCCAGCAGTTACCTTCGTGCGACTAGCGGGAGGACAGATACGCAGTATTTT.

There are many counts of this clonotype. CDR3 sequence (DNA): TGTGCCAGCAGTTGGCGGGAGTATGCAGATACGCAGTATTTT. Its translation: CASSWREYADTQYF. The chain is built from TRBV6-1 and TRBJ2-3, with 7 bases that match TRBD2. This CDR3 comprises 14 residues. CDR1 MNHNS and CDR2 SASEGT come from the germline V gene. V gave up 5 bases and J gave up 4 bases; unmatched junction bases: 6.

This clonotype has at least ten counts. CDR3 in amino acids: CASAIFAGPAVNTEAFF. In DNA, the CDR3 is TGTGCCAGCGCAATCTTCGCGGGACCAGCCGTGAACACTGAAGCTTTCTTT. The rearrangement links TRBV18 to TRBJ1-1; TRBD1 is a possible D gene (5 bases). Between the trimmed V and J ends, which lost 8 bases and 0 bases, there was a span of 22 bases. Germline CDR1 and CDR2: KGHSH and LQKENI. The CDR3 sequence is 17 residues long.

V usage is TRBV6-1 and J usage is TRBJ1-1; tentative D call: TRBD1 (6 bases). V was shortened by 8 bases and J by 6 bases, with 19 bases between the two germline ends. Per the germline V gene, CDR1 is MNHNS and CDR2 is SASEGT. The CDR3 runs to 14 residues. The CDR3: CASGGPPWGAEAFF. The CDR3, as DNA: TGTGCCAGCGGGGGGCCCCCGTGGGGAGCTGAAGCTTTCTTT.

Points on this clonotype: A much bigger clone sits one base away, suggesting this may be a read error. The rearrangement links TRBV27 to TRBJ1-1; no reliable D call. Per germline, CDR1 MNHEY and CDR2 SMNVEV (reference sequence). This CDR3 comprises 15 residues. The CDR3 region has the DNA TGTGCCAGCGGTTTCATGGGCAGGCGGAACACTGAAGCTTTCTTT. It encodes CASGFMGRRNTEAFF.

This clonotype appeared many times. The V and J genes are TRBV28 and TRBJ1-2; D is unresolved. The germline V and J ends were trimmed by 5 bases and 3 bases, with 13 bases remaining between them. Germline CDR1 reads MDHEN; CDR2 reads SYDVKM. This CDR3 has 14 amino acids. The CDR3 DNA reads TGTGCCAGCAGTCCATATGGGGAGGACTATGGCTACACCTTC. Translated: CASSPYGEDYGYTF.

This clonotype was detected ten times or more. The CDR3 reads CASSLARSAGVYYNEQFF. The DNA of the CDR3 is TGTGCCAGCAGCTTAGCGCGTTCGGCGGGAGTGTACTACAATGAGCAGTTCTTC. The chain couples TRBV7-2 to TRBJ2-1; 7 positions match TRBD2. The CDR3 covers 18 residues. J gave up 3 bases and V 0 bases, and 11 bases lay outside the gene matches. Germline CDR1 SGHTA, CDR2 FQGNSA.

The V gene is TRBV9, the J gene TRBJ2-1; 9 bases align to TRBD2. Germline values: CDR1 SGDLS, CDR2 YYNGEE. After removal of 0 bases from V and 8 bases from J, the junction contained 9 bases not matched to a gene. The CDR3 spans 16 residues. CDR3 DNA: TGTGCCAGCAGCGTAGTTGACTCTAGCGGGAATCATGAGCAGTTCTTC. Its translation: CASSVVDSSGNHEQFF. The full variable domain, completed using reference TRBV9 and TRBJ2-1, is DSGVTQTPKHLITATGQRVTLRCSPRSGDLSVYWYQQSLDQGLQFLIQYYNGEERAKGNILERFSAQQFPDLHSELNLSSLELGDSALYFCASSVVDSSGNHEQFFGPGTRLTVL.

The chain links TRBV5-1 to TRBJ1-1; D might be TRBD1 (6 bases). Germline V gene data show CDR1 as SGHRS and CDR2 as YFSETQ. Deletions cut 0 bases from V and 3 bases from J, with 9 bases between. The length of the CDR3 is 14 residues. The CDR3 DNA is TGCGCCAGCAGCTTGGTGGACAGCCACACTGAAGCTTTCTTT. Protein product: CASSLVDSHTEAFF.

This clonotype was detected a few times. A much larger clonotype is one base distant, so this may be a read error. The J gene is TRBJ1-2, the V gene TRBV30, with D perhaps matching TRBD1 (5 bases). Germline lookup yields CDR1 GTSNPN and CDR2 SVGIG (reference sequence). The CDR3 is made up of 13 amino acids. The CDR3 here is CVWALQDYYGYTF. DNA for the CDR3: TGTGTCTGGGCGCTACAGGATTACTATGGCTACACCTTC. The variable domain in full, completed from reference TRBV30 and TRBJ1-2, reads SQTIHQWPATLVQPVGSPLSLECTVEGTSNPNLYWYRQAAGRGLQLLFYSVGIGQISSEVPQNLSASRPQDRQFILSSKKLLLSDSGFYLCVWALQDYYGYTFGSGTRLTVV.

This clonotype was observed many times. The chain carries TRBV15 and TRBJ1-1; D remains ambiguous. The CDR3 totals 14 residues. Trimming cost V 1 base and J 3 bases, with 9 bases left between them. Germline-derived CDR1 and CDR2 are LNHNV and YYDKDF (reference sequence). This chain's CDR3 is CATSRGARDTEAFF. CDR3 DNA sequence: TGTGCCACCAGCAGAGGCGCGAGGGACACTGAAGCTTTCTTT.

This clonotype was seen many times. The J gene is TRBJ2-3, the V gene TRBV20-1; 7 bases map to TRBD2. The CDR3 consists of 14 residues. Germline loops: CDR1 DFQATT, CDR2 SNEGSKA (reference sequence). V was clipped by 6 bases and J by 4 bases; unmatched bases: 10. The CDR3 is CSAPGRAGPDTQYF. The CDR3 DNA follows: TGCAGTGCCCCGGGGCGAGCGGGGCCAGATACGCAGTATTTT.